The 9 T cell receptor beta chains below were found in one sample sequenced in a study of T cell responses to AZD1222 COVID-19 vaccine. Libraries were prepared by immunoSEQ multiplex PCR; TCRdb keeps only in-frame clonotypes and omits some of them. Of over 150,000 clones listed, 88% are singletons. Source: peripheral blood, taken on day 0 of AZD1222 vaccination. The receptors derive from an adult in good health.

The rearrangement uses TRBV5-4 and TRBJ1-1; maybe TRBD1 (6 bases). Germline CDR1 and CDR2: SGHNT and YYREEE (reference sequence). Trimming took off 4 bases at V and 1 base at J, with 11 bases between the two ends. This CDR3 contains 14 residues. CDR3 amino acids: CASSDTGSNTEAFF. The DNA of the CDR3 is TGTGCCAGCAGCGACACAGGGTCGAACACTGAAGCTTTCTTT.

This clone has a single count. V usage is TRBV9 and J usage is TRBJ1-5; D is unclear. Trimming removed 1 base from V and 2 bases from J, with 10 bases in between. Per germline, CDR1 SGDLS and CDR2 YYNGEE. The CDR3 runs 15 residues. DNA of the CDR3: TGTGCCAGCAGCGTAAACCCGAGTGGCAATCAGCCCCAGCATTTT. Residues: CASSVNPSGNQPQHF.

This chain links TRBV10-1 with TRBJ2-3; D is unresolved. V dropped 0 bases and J dropped 4 bases, with 11 bases sitting between them. The CDR3 extends over 15 amino acids. Germline assignment: CDR1 WNHNN and CDR2 SYGVQD (reference sequence). CDR3 sequence reads: CASSESATDSDTQYF. The CDR3 DNA reads as TGCGCCAGCAGTGAGTCGGCGACCGACTCAGATACGCAGTATTTT.

The genes are TRBV28 and TRBJ2-1; TRBD2 matches 12 bases. V shed 7 bases and J 3 bases; nucleotides not matched to a gene: 19. From germline, CDR1 is MDHEN and CDR2 SYDVKM. The CDR3 is made up of 20 amino acids. CDR3 loop: CASTSHPLAGGPKIYNEQFF. The CDR3 DNA reads as TGTGCCAGCACTTCCCACCCGCTAGCGGGAGGGCCAAAGATCTACAATGAGCAGTTCTTC.

This clone appeared a single time. The DNA of the CDR3 is TGCAGCGTCCGGGACAGGGGTTTGTACGAGCAGTACTTC. Residues: CSVRDRGLYEQYF. The V call is TRBV29-1, the J call TRBJ2-7, with TRBD1 matching 10 bases. Trimming cost V 6 bases and J 4 bases; bases outside gene matches: 6. The CDR3 is made up of 13 amino acids. CDR1 is SQVTM, CDR2 ANQGSEA, per germline.

The chain carries TRBV6-1 and TRBJ2-7, with unresolved D. The germline V gene encodes CDR1 MNHNS and CDR2 SASEGT. Trimming shortened V by 2 bases and J by 2 bases, and 10 bases separated the two germline ends. The CDR3 loop spans 14 amino acids. CDR3 sequence: CASSELAGTYEQYF. Written as DNA, the CDR3 is TGTGCCAGCAGTGAACTGGCAGGAACCTACGAGCAGTACTTC.

This sequence joins TRBV20-1 and TRBJ1-1; possibly TRBD1 for D (6 bases). The CDR3 extends over 11 amino acids. The germline CDR1 and CDR2 sequences are DFQATT and SNEGSKA (reference sequence). Trimming cost V 1 base and J 8 bases, with 8 bases left between them. Here the CDR3 DNA reads TGCAGTGCTAGAGCGGACAGCGAAGCTTTCTTT. Translating it yields CSARADSEAFF.

This chain connects TRBV3-1 (or the pseudogene TRBV3-2) to TRBJ2-1, with 13 positions matching TRBD2. V dropped 3 bases and J dropped 0; count of bases not matched to a gene: 14. This CDR3 comprises 21 residues. The germline CDR1 and CDR2 sequences are LGHDT and YNNKEL (reference sequence). CDR3 loop: CASSHPTPGLAGSISYNEQFF. CDR3 sequence (DNA): TGTGCCAGCAGCCACCCCACTCCGGGACTAGCGGGGTCGATCTCCTACAATGAGCAGTTCTTC.

This clone was seen a single time. This chain connects TRBV7-9 to TRBJ1-1; D not certain. V lost 4 bases to trimming and J lost 4 bases, with 10 bases between them. The CDR3 has 13 residues. In germline, CDR1 is SEHNR, CDR2 FQNEAQ (reference sequence). CDR3 nucleotides: TGTGCCAGCAGCTCCTACGAAGGCACTGAAGCTTTCTTT. It yields the protein CASSSYEGTEAFF.